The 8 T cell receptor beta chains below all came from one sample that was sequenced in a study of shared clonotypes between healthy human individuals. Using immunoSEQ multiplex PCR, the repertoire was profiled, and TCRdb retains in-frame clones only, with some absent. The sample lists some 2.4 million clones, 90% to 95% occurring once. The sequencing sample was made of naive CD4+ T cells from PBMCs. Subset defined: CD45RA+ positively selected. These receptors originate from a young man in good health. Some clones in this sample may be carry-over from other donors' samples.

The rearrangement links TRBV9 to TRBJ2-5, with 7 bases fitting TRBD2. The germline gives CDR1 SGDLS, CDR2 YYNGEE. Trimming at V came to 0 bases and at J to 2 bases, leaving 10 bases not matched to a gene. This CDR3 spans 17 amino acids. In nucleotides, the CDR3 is TGTGCCAGCAGCGTAGCGGGGGTAGCGGGCGGACAAGAGACCCAGTACTTC. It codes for CASSVAGVAGGQETQYF. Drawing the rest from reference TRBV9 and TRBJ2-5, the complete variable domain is DSGVTQTPKHLITATGQRVTLRCSPRSGDLSVYWYQQSLDQGLQFLIQYYNGEERAKGNILERFSAQQFPDLHSELNLSSLELGDSALYFCASSVAGVAGGQETQYFGPGTRLLVL.

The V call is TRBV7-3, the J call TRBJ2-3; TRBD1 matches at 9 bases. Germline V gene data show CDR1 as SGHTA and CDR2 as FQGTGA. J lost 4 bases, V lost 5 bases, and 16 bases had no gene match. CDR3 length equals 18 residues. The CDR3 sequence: CASSPKGGGQGLSDTQYF. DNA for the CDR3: TGTGCCAGCAGCCCCAAAGGGGGGGGACAGGGCCTCTCAGATACGCAGTATTTT.

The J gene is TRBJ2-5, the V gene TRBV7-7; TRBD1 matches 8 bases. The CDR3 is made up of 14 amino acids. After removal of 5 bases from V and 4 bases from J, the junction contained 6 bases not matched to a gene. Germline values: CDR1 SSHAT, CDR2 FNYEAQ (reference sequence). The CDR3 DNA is TGTGCCAGCAGCCGCGACAGGGGAAGAGAGACCCAGTACTTC. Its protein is CASSRDRGRETQYF.

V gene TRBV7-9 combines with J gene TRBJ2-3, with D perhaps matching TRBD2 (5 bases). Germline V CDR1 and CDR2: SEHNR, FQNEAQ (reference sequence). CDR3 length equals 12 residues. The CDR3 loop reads CASGEGTDTQYF. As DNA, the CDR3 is TGTGCGAGCGGAGAGGGAACAGATACGCAGTATTTT.

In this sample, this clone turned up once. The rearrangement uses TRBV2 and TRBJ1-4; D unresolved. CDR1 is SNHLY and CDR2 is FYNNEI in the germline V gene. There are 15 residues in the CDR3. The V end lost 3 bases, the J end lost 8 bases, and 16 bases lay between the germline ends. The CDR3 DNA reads TGTGCCAGCAGTGAGTCCCCCAACTTGGTGGAAAAACTGTTTTTT. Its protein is CASSESPNLVEKLFF.

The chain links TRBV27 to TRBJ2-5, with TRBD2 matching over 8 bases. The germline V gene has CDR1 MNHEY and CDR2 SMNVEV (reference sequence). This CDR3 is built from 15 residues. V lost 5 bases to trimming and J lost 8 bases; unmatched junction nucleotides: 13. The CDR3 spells CASSQRGPQGATQYF. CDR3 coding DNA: TGTGCCAGCAGTCAGCGGGGGCCACAGGGTGCTACCCAGTACTTC.

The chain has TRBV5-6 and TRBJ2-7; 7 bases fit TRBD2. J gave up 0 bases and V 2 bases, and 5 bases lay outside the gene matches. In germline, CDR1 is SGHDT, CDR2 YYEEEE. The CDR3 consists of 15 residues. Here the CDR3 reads CASSFWGLPSYEQYF. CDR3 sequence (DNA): TGTGCCAGCAGCTTCTGGGGACTACCCTCCTACGAGCAGTACTTC. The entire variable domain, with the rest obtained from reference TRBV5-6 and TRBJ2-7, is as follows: DAGVTQSPTHLIKTRGQQVTLRCSPKSGHDTVSWYQQALGQGPQFIFQYYEEEERQRGNFPDRFSGHQFPNYSSELNVNALLLGDSALYLCASSFWGLPSYEQYFGPGTRLTVT.

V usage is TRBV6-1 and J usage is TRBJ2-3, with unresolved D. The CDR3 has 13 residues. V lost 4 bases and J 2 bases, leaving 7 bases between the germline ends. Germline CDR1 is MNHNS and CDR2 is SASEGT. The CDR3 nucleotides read TGTGCCAGCAGTGTCGGCGACACAGATACGCAGTATTTT. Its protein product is CASSVGDTDTQYF.